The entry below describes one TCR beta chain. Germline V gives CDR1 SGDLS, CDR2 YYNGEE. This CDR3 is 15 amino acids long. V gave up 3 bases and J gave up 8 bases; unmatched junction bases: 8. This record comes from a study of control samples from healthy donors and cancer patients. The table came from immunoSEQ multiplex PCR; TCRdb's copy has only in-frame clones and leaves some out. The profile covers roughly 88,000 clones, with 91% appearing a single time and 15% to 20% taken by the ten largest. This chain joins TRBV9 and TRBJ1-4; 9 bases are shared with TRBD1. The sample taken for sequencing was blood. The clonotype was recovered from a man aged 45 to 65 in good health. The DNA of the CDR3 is TGTGCCAGCAGCGCCGGACAGGGGCAATGGGAAAAACTGTTTTTT. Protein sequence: CASSAGQGQWEKLFF.